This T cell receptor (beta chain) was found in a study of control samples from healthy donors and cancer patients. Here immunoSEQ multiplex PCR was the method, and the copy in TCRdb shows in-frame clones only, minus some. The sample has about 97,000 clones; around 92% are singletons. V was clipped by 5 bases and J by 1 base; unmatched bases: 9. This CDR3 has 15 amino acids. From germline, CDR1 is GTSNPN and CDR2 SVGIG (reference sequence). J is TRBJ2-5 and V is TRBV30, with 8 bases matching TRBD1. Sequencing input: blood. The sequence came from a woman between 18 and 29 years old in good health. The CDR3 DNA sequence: TGTGCCTGGGGACTCGGGACAGGCTTCCAAGAGACCCAGTACTTC. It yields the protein CAWGLGTGFQETQYF.